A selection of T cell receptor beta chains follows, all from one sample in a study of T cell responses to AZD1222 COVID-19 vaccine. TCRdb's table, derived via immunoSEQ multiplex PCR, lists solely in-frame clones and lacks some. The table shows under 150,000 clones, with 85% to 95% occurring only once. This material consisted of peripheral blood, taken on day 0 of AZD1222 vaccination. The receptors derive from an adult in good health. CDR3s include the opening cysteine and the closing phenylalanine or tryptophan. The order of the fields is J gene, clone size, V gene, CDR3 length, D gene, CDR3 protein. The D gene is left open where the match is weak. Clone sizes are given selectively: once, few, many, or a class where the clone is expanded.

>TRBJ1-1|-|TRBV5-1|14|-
CASSLVRGTTEAFF
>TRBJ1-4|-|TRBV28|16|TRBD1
CASSHSPTGSDEKLFF
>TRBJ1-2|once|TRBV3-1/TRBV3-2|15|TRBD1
CASSQVPDRGHGYTF
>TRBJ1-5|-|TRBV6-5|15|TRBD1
CASRPGTGGNQPQHF
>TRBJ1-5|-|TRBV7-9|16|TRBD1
CASSLWQGAGSQPQHF
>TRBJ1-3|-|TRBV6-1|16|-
CASSEASAGQGNTIYF
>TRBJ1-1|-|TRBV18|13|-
CASSPPGSTEAFF
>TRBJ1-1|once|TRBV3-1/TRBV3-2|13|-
CASSPSLGTGAFF
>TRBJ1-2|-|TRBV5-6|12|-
CASTSLSYGYTF
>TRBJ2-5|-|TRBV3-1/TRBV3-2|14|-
CASSQGSPGETQYF
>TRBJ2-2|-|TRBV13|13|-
CASSLHITGELFF
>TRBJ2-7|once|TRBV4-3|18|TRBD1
CASSPGVATGLPSYEQYF
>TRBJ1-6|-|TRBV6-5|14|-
CASNLDSSNSPLHF
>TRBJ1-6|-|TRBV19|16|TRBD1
CASSIGTGGAGSPLHF
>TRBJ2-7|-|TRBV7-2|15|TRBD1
CASSRDRGSSYEQYF
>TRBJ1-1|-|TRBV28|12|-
CASSLGAGNAFF
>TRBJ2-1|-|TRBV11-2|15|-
CASSRRSGSGDEQFF
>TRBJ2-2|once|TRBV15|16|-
CATSRDPRGDTGELFF
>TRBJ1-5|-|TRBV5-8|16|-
CASSLGREMTDQPQHF
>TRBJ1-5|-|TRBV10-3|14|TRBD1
CAITEDRGTSPQHF
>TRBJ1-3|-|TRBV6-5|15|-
CASSYQRGFGNTIYF
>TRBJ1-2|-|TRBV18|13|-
CASSPRQPYGYTF
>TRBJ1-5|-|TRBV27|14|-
CASGEGTLGQPQHF
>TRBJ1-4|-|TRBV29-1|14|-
CSVGLTATNEKLFF
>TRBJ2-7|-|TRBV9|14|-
CASSVVRSGGEQYF
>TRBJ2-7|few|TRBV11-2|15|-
CASSLDRWGAWEQYF
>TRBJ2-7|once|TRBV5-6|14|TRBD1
CASSWTGGLYEQYF
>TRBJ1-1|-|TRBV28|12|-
CASSTGPTEAFF
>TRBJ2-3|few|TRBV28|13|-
CASSGVSTDTQYF
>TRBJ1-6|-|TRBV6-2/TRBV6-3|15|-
CASSYSTGVYSPLHF
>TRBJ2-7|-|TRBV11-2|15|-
CASSLSPGSNREQYF
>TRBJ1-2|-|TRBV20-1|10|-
CSARDNGYTF
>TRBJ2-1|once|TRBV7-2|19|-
CASSLLGTGSGLVYNEQFF